This is a list of T cell receptor beta chains from one sample in a study of shared clonotypes between healthy human individuals. The assay was immunoSEQ multiplex PCR, and TCRdb's table has in-frame clones only and misses some. The sample consists of some 2.4 million clones, approximately 93% of them appearing once. Input material: naive CD4+ T cells from PBMCs. Receptors were obtained from a man aged 18 to 29 in good health. Some clones in this sample may be carry-over from other donors' samples. CDR3s include the opening cysteine and the closing phenylalanine or tryptophan. The D gene is left open where the match is weak. Clone size, where shown, is once, few, many, or a class for clones that have expanded.

d_call: -
j_call: TRBJ1-1
clone_size: -
v_call: TRBV18
cdr3_aa: CASHPRDTEAFF
cdr3_nt: TGTGCCAGTCATCCCCGGGACACGGAAGCTTTCTTT

d_call: -
j_call: TRBJ1-6
clone_size: -
v_call: TRBV7-6
cdr3_aa: CASSLAERSPLHF
cdr3_nt: TGTGCCAGCAGCCTAGCTGAGCGGTCACCCCTCCACTTT

d_call: TRBD1
j_call: TRBJ2-7
clone_size: -
v_call: TRBV19
cdr3_aa: CASSIRYRGQGGTYEQYF
cdr3_nt: TGTGCCAGTAGTATCCGCTATCGGGGACAGGGGGGGACCTACGAGCAGTACTTC

d_call: -
j_call: TRBJ2-1
clone_size: -
v_call: TRBV28
cdr3_aa: CASSSLRGRVYNEQFF
cdr3_nt: TGTGCCAGCAGTTCCCTGCGGGGGCGCGTCTACAATGAGCAGTTCTTC

d_call: -
j_call: TRBJ2-3
clone_size: -
v_call: TRBV5-1
cdr3_aa: CASSFGRTDTQYF
cdr3_nt: TGCGCCAGCAGCTTTGGTCGGACGGATACGCAGTATTTT

d_call: -
j_call: TRBJ2-7
clone_size: -
v_call: TRBV6-6
cdr3_aa: CASSYGRLAGEQYF
cdr3_nt: TGTGCCAGCAGTTACGGGCGGCTGGCGGGCGAGCAGTACTTC

d_call: -
j_call: TRBJ2-7
clone_size: -
v_call: TRBV27
cdr3_aa: CASSLLGRLGGEQYF
cdr3_nt: TGTGCCAGCAGTTTATTAGGTCGACTTGGGGGAGAGCAGTACTTC

d_call: -
j_call: TRBJ2-6
clone_size: -
v_call: TRBV14
cdr3_aa: CASSPRRGPSGANVLTF
cdr3_nt: TGTGCCAGCAGCCCCCGGCGGGGGCCTTCTGGGGCCAACGTCCTGACTTTC

d_call: -
j_call: TRBJ2-1
clone_size: -
v_call: TRBV29-1
cdr3_aa: CSLKPQSSYNEQFF
cdr3_nt: TGCAGCCTCAAACCCCAGAGCTCCTACAATGAGCAGTTCTTC

d_call: -
j_call: TRBJ1-1
clone_size: -
v_call: TRBV7-6
cdr3_aa: CASSYQSDTEAFF
cdr3_nt: TGTGCCAGCAGCTATCAATCTGACACTGAAGCTTTCTTT

d_call: TRBD2
j_call: TRBJ2-3
clone_size: -
v_call: TRBV28
cdr3_aa: CATEPGLFFSTDTQYF
cdr3_nt: TGTGCCACCGAACCGGGACTATTTTTTTCCACAGATACGCAGTATTTT

d_call: -
j_call: TRBJ2-5
clone_size: -
v_call: TRBV9
cdr3_aa: CASSVGLGSRETQYF
cdr3_nt: TGTGCCAGCAGCGTAGGACTTGGCAGTAGGGAGACCCAGTACTTC

d_call: -
j_call: TRBJ1-5
clone_size: -
v_call: TRBV21-1
cdr3_aa: CASTRGLFHQPQHF
cdr3_nt: TGTGCCAGCACCCGGGGGTTGTTCCATCAGCCCCAGCATTTT

d_call: TRBD2
j_call: TRBJ2-2
clone_size: -
v_call: TRBV27
cdr3_aa: CASLNRLAGVRELFF
cdr3_nt: TGTGCCAGTCTAAACCGACTAGCGGGAGTGAGGGAGCTGTTTTTT

d_call: -
j_call: TRBJ2-5
clone_size: -
v_call: TRBV5-1
cdr3_aa: CASSLGPSQETQYF
cdr3_nt: TGCGCCAGCAGCTTGGGGCCCAGCCAAGAGACCCAGTACTTC

d_call: -
j_call: TRBJ2-1
clone_size: -
v_call: TRBV27
cdr3_aa: CASSRNNEQFF
cdr3_nt: TGTGCCAGCAGTCGAAACAATGAGCAGTTCTTC

d_call: -
j_call: TRBJ1-3
clone_size: -
v_call: TRBV7-6
cdr3_aa: CASSLAPGDSPGNTIYF
cdr3_nt: TGTGCCAGCAGCTTAGCGCCCGGGGACTCTCCTGGAAACACCATATATTTT

d_call: TRBD1
j_call: TRBJ1-1
clone_size: -
v_call: TRBV28
cdr3_aa: CASSLLPGQGGTEAFF
cdr3_nt: TGTGCCAGCAGTTTATTACCGGGACAGGGTGGAACTGAAGCTTTCTTT

d_call: TRBD2
j_call: TRBJ2-4
clone_size: -
v_call: TRBV10-3
cdr3_aa: CAISEDRLAGVSRAKNIQYF
cdr3_nt: TGTGCCATCAGTGAGGACCGCCTAGCGGGAGTTTCGAGGGCCAAAAACATTCAGTACTTC

d_call: TRBD2
j_call: TRBJ2-5
clone_size: -
v_call: TRBV4-3
cdr3_aa: CASSQLNGLAGGVSRETQYF
cdr3_nt: TGCGCCAGCAGCCAACTAAACGGACTAGCGGGAGGTGTGAGCAGGGAGACCCAGTACTTC

d_call: -
j_call: TRBJ2-5
clone_size: -
v_call: TRBV5-1
cdr3_aa: CASSLGLETQYF
cdr3_nt: TGCGCCAGCAGCTTGGGACTAGAGACCCAGTACTTC

d_call: -
j_call: TRBJ1-2
clone_size: -
v_call: TRBV6-6
cdr3_aa: CASSPAIPDYGYTF
cdr3_nt: TGTGCCAGCAGTCCGGCGATCCCGGACTATGGCTACACCTTC

d_call: -
j_call: TRBJ1-3
clone_size: -
v_call: TRBV6-1
cdr3_aa: CASSEVGGGSGNTIYF
cdr3_nt: TGTGCCAGCAGTGAGGTTGGCGGGGGATCTGGAAACACCATATATTTT

d_call: -
j_call: TRBJ2-3
clone_size: -
v_call: TRBV6-1
cdr3_aa: CASSEGLLAGITDTQYF
cdr3_nt: TGTGCCAGCAGTGAAGGTCTTTTGGCGGGGATCACAGATACGCAGTATTTT

d_call: TRBD1
j_call: TRBJ1-5
clone_size: -
v_call: TRBV9
cdr3_aa: CASSVGDRAPTPQHF
cdr3_nt: TGTGCCAGCAGCGTAGGGGACAGGGCCCCAACGCCCCAGCATTTT

d_call: TRBD2
j_call: TRBJ2-3
clone_size: few
v_call: TRBV5-4
cdr3_aa: CASSLGSGRTDTQYF
cdr3_nt: TGTGCCAGCAGCTTGGGTAGCGGGAGGACAGATACGCAGTATTTT

d_call: -
j_call: TRBJ2-6
clone_size: -
v_call: TRBV5-1
cdr3_aa: CASSLDGSGANVLTF
cdr3_nt: TGCGCCAGCAGCTTGGATGGCTCTGGGGCCAACGTCCTGACTTTC

d_call: -
j_call: TRBJ1-5
clone_size: -
v_call: TRBV18
cdr3_aa: CASSSQGNQPQHF
cdr3_nt: TGTGCCAGCTCATCGCAGGGCAATCAGCCCCAGCATTTT

d_call: -
j_call: TRBJ2-7
clone_size: -
v_call: TRBV5-1
cdr3_aa: CASSFTALYEQYF
cdr3_nt: TGCGCCAGCAGCTTCACTGCTTTATACGAGCAGTACTTC

d_call: -
j_call: TRBJ2-4
clone_size: -
v_call: TRBV5-1
cdr3_aa: CASSLAVGDTKNIQYF
cdr3_nt: TGCGCCAGCAGCTTGGCCGTTGGAGACACCAAAAACATTCAGTACTTC

d_call: -
j_call: TRBJ2-5
clone_size: -
v_call: TRBV5-1
cdr3_aa: CASSLAGMGAETQYF
cdr3_nt: TGCGCCAGCAGCTTGGCCGGTATGGGGGCGGAGACCCAGTACTTC

d_call: TRBD2
j_call: TRBJ2-1
clone_size: -
v_call: TRBV5-1
cdr3_aa: CASSLGLAGVVYNEQFF
cdr3_nt: TGCGCCAGCAGCTTGGGACTAGCGGGAGTTGTCTACAATGAGCAGTTCTTC

d_call: TRBD2
j_call: TRBJ2-7
clone_size: -
v_call: TRBV15
cdr3_aa: CATSRGGSYEQYF
cdr3_nt: TGTGCCACCAGCAGAGGCGGGAGCTACGAGCAGTACTTC

d_call: TRBD1
j_call: TRBJ1-2
clone_size: -
v_call: TRBV30
cdr3_aa: CAWSRGDPGGYTF
cdr3_nt: TGTGCCTGGTCCAGGGGGGACCCTGGTGGCTACACCTTC

d_call: -
j_call: TRBJ1-5
clone_size: -
v_call: TRBV6-1
cdr3_aa: CATGTYSNQPQHF
cdr3_nt: TGTGCCACTGGGACCTATAGCAATCAGCCCCAGCATTTT

d_call: -
j_call: TRBJ1-1
clone_size: -
v_call: TRBV5-6
cdr3_aa: CASRLPRDTEAFF
cdr3_nt: TGTGCCAGCAGGTTGCCCCGGGACACTGAAGCTTTCTTT

d_call: -
j_call: TRBJ2-1
clone_size: -
v_call: TRBV7-3
cdr3_aa: CASSTHLATEQFF
cdr3_nt: TGTGCCAGCAGCACCCACCTAGCGACTGAGCAGTTCTTC

d_call: TRBD2
j_call: TRBJ2-1
clone_size: -
v_call: TRBV7-2
cdr3_aa: CASSARLAVEFF
cdr3_nt: TGTGCCAGCAGCGCCAGACTAGCTGTTGAGTTCTTC

d_call: TRBD1
j_call: TRBJ2-7
clone_size: -
v_call: TRBV9
cdr3_aa: CASSPRDSPTYEQYF
cdr3_nt: TGTGCCAGCAGCCCCCGGGACAGCCCGACCTACGAGCAGTACTTC

d_call: -
j_call: TRBJ1-3
clone_size: -
v_call: TRBV28
cdr3_aa: CASSLGSSGNTIYF
cdr3_nt: TGTGCCAGCAGTTTGGGGTCCTCTGGAAACACCATATATTTT

d_call: -
j_call: TRBJ1-1
clone_size: -
v_call: TRBV19
cdr3_aa: CASSQGQGAEAFF
cdr3_nt: TGTGCCAGTAGCCAAGGTCAGGGAGCTGAAGCTTTCTTT

d_call: TRBD2
j_call: TRBJ2-1
clone_size: -
v_call: TRBV28
cdr3_aa: CASSSGLAGTFF
cdr3_nt: TGTGCCAGCAGTTCCGGACTAGCGGGAACTTTCTTC

d_call: -
j_call: TRBJ2-4
clone_size: -
v_call: TRBV28
cdr3_aa: CASSELDGRRVKNIQYF
cdr3_nt: TGTGCCAGCAGTGAATTGGACGGACGGCGGGTAAAAAACATTCAGTACTTC

d_call: -
j_call: TRBJ1-4
clone_size: -
v_call: TRBV28
cdr3_aa: CASRPHVAGFLTKPTNEKLFF
cdr3_nt: TGTGCCAGCAGACCTCACGTCGCAGGGTTCCTAACGAAACCAACTAATGAAAAACTGTTTTTT

d_call: TRBD2
j_call: TRBJ2-7
clone_size: -
v_call: TRBV28
cdr3_aa: CASGGGHYEQYF
cdr3_nt: TGTGCCAGCGGGGGAGGGCACTACGAGCAGTACTTC

d_call: TRBD1
j_call: TRBJ1-2
clone_size: -
v_call: TRBV5-1
cdr3_aa: CARPETGLHYGYTF
cdr3_nt: TGCGCCAGACCCGAGACAGGGCTACACTATGGCTACACCTTC

d_call: TRBD2
j_call: TRBJ2-1
clone_size: -
v_call: TRBV10-1
cdr3_aa: CASSDDGRGSYNEQFF
cdr3_nt: TGCGCCAGCAGTGATGACGGGAGGGGCTCCTACAATGAGCAGTTCTTC

d_call: TRBD2
j_call: TRBJ2-5
clone_size: -
v_call: TRBV6-5
cdr3_aa: CASRPPGLEETQYF
cdr3_nt: TGTGCCAGCAGACCTCCGGGACTAGAGGAGACCCAGTACTTC

d_call: -
j_call: TRBJ2-5
clone_size: -
v_call: TRBV7-2
cdr3_aa: CANSESRVGTQYF
cdr3_nt: TGTGCCAACTCGGAGAGCCGCGTGGGGACCCAGTACTTC

d_call: TRBD2
j_call: TRBJ2-3
clone_size: -
v_call: TRBV27
cdr3_aa: CASRLMGGITDTQYF
cdr3_nt: TGTGCCAGCAGACTTATGGGGGGGATAACAGATACGCAGTATTTT

d_call: TRBD1
j_call: TRBJ2-5
clone_size: -
v_call: TRBV5-1
cdr3_aa: CASSVLGTDQETQYF
cdr3_nt: TGCGCCAGCAGCGTACTAGGGACAGACCAAGAGACCCAGTACTTC

d_call: TRBD2
j_call: TRBJ2-5
clone_size: -
v_call: TRBV28
cdr3_aa: CASGAGLAGSETQYF
cdr3_nt: TGTGCCAGTGGTGCTGGACTAGCGGGCTCGGAGACCCAGTACTTC

d_call: TRBD1
j_call: TRBJ2-3
clone_size: -
v_call: TRBV29-1
cdr3_aa: CSVARSDRGTDTQYF
cdr3_nt: TGCAGCGTTGCTAGGTCGGACAGGGGCACAGATACGCAGTATTTT

d_call: -
j_call: TRBJ2-7
clone_size: -
v_call: TRBV28
cdr3_aa: CASSPFYEQYF
cdr3_nt: TGTGCCAGCAGTCCCTTCTACGAGCAGTACTTC

d_call: TRBD1
j_call: TRBJ2-3
clone_size: -
v_call: TRBV29-1
cdr3_aa: CSVGDRGTDTQYF
cdr3_nt: TGCAGCGTCGGAGACAGGGGGACAGATACGCAGTATTTT

d_call: -
j_call: TRBJ1-1
clone_size: -
v_call: TRBV20-1
cdr3_aa: CSAREVSEAFF
cdr3_nt: TGCAGTGCTAGAGAAGTTAGTGAAGCTTTCTTT

d_call: -
j_call: TRBJ1-3
clone_size: -
v_call: TRBV18
cdr3_aa: CASSPETGAGNTIYF
cdr3_nt: TGTGCCAGCTCACCAGAGACAGGAGCTGGAAACACCATATATTTT